This T cell receptor beta chain emerged from a study of shared clonotypes between healthy human individuals (TCRdb year 2020). Study-level background: A couple of women and a few men aged 18 to 49 years were included in the cohort. Leukapheresis yielded between about 0.85 and 10 billion PBMCs per donor. Different laboratories and diverse techniques were used to prepare libraries and sequence TCR repertoires, to increase sequencing depth and limit assay-specific biases. The study deeply sequenced blood TCR repertoires of about 5 healthy adults to estimate repertoire size and the extent of clonotype sharing between individuals.

Using the deep immunoSEQ assay, multiplex PCR amplified TCR CDR3 regions from genomic DNA. Extracted genomic DNA from each cell subset was spread evenly across all wells of several immunoSEQ 96-well plates, with each plate serving as a replicate. For unsorted PBMC, each replicate PCR was loaded with roughly 0.3 ug genomic DNA, equivalent to tens of thousands of T cell genomes. Ten immunoSEQ deep assay plates were used to sequence unsorted PBMC genomic DNA. The purified libraries were quantified using a Qubit 3.0 fluorometer, sized with a Bioanalyzer 2100, and then quantified again using the KAPA Library Quantification kit. Every immunoSEQ 96-well plate was sequenced on a dedicated single-read 150-cycle Illumina NextSeq 550 flow cell. In the authors' own workflow: Because the immunoSEQ output included only junctional sequences and no quality scores, the filtering could not be the same as the filtering used for full-length reads. To assign V/J genes and CDR3, sequences were annotated against IMGT germline references using PyIR, a Python wrapper for IgBLAST v1.9. Reads with weak V/J assignments (E-value above 1e-6), missing CDR3, stop codons, out-of-frame junctions, or ambiguous translated residues were removed. A V3J clonotype was defined by an identical inferred V gene, J gene, and CDR3 amino acid sequence. To compute the percentage overlap between repertoires, the number of shared unique clonotypes was divided by the size of the smaller repertoire. Repertoire richness was assessed with RTK rarefaction, the Chao1 estimator, and Recon v2.1 estimates of unobserved clonotypes. What TCRdb holds here is the immuneACCESS table cut down to in-frame rearrangements. Part of the clones is not present; checked against another copy, under half of the missing clones reflect an unresolved V gene, and the others are unexplained. The D gene and trimming were derived from the DNA, and the V and J assignments and clone size from that table. The sample table lists about half a million clones, roughly four fifths of them with a count of one. In total, the top ten clones hold around 12% of the sample.

As regards this clone: The target of this receptor is not known. Per-base quality was not reported, and no clone a single base away is much larger than it.

Study-wide conclusions, independent of this receptor: The genetic and exposure-history diversity represented was limited by the small number of donors. Only blood was sampled, and tissue TCR repertoires likely differ from those in blood. Based on pairwise subsampling, the degree of clonotype sharing among donors was expected to be affected by sequencing depth.

The donors were healthy, HIV-negative adults who had no recently reported acute infections or vaccinations. All donors were Caucasian adults living in Nashville, Tennessee, USA. In the unsorted samples, 70 million to 90 million PBMCs were counted, and genomic DNA was extracted using the QIAamp DNA Blood Mini kit. After blood collection by leukapheresis, PBMCs were isolated using Ficoll-Histopaque density gradient centrifugation and then cryopreserved in the vapor phase of liquid nitrogen. The receptor comes from a woman aged 40 to 50 in good health. Some clones in this sample may be carry-over from other donors' samples. The sample taken for sequencing was PBMCs.

At the DNA level, the sequence is TGTGCCAGCAGCCGACTAGCGGACTCCTACAATGAGCAGTTCTTC. Translation gives CASSRLADSYNEQFF. This chain joins TRBV9 to TRBJ2-1, with 9 bases matching TRBD2. The CDR3, cysteine through phenylalanine, is 15 amino acids long. Left in the record is the CDR3 DNA by itself, 45 bases read in frame from the first base. The germline V gene sets CDR1 to SGDLS and CDR2 to YYNGEE. V and J are trimmed by 4 bases and 0 bases, and the gene matches miss 2 bases of the junction. Reference TRBV9 and TRBJ2-1 genes cover what lies past the CDR3, so the full variable domain is DSGVTQTPKHLITATGQRVTLRCSPRSGDLSVYWYQQSLDQGLQFLIQYYNGEERAKGNILERFSAQQFPDLHSELNLSSLELGDSALYFCASSRLADSYNEQFFGPGTRLTVL.